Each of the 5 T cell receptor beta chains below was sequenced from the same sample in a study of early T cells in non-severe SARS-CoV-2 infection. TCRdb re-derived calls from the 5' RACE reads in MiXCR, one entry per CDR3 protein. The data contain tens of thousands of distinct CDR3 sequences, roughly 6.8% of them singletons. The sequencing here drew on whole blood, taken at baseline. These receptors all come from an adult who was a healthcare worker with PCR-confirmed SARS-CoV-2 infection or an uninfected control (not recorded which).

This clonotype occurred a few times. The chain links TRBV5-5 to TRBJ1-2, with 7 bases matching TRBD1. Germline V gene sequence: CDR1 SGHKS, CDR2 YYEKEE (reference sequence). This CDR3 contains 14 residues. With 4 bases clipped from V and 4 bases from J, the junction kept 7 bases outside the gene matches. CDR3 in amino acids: CASSERTGRYGYTF. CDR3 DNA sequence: TGTGCCAGCAGCGAACGGACAGGTCGCTATGGCTACACCTTC.

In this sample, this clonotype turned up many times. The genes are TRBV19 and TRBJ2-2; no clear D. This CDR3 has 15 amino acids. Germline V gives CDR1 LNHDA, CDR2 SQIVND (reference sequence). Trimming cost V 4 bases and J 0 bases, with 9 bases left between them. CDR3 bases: TGTGCCAGTAGTACCGGCGGAACGAACACCGGGGAGCTGTTTTTT. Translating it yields CASSTGGTNTGELFF.

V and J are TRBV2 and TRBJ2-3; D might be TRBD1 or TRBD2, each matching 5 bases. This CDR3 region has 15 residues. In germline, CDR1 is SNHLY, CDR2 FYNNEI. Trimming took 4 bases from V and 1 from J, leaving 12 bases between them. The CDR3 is CASSARDPRTDTQYF. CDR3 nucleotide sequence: TGTGCCAGCAGTGCCCGGGACCCCCGCACAGATACGCAGTATTTT. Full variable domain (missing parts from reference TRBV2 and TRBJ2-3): EPEVTQTPSHQVTQMGQEVILRCVPISNHLYFYWYRQILGQKVEFLVSFYNNEISEKSEIFDDQFSVERPDGSNFTLKIRSTKLEDSAMYFCASSARDPRTDTQYFGPGTRLTVL.

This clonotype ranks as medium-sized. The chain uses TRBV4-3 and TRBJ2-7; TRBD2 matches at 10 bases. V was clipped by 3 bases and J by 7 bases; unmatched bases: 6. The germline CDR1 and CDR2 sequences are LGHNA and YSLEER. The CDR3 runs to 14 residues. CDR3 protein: CASSHGTSVGEQYF. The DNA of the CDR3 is TGCGCCAGCAGCCACGGGACTAGCGTCGGGGAGCAGTACTTC.

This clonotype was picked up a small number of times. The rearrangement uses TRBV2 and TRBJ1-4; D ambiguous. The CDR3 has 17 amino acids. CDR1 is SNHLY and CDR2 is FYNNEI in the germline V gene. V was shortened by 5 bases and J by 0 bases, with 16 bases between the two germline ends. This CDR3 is CASSPPPSGATNEKLFF. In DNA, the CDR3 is TGTGCCAGCAGTCCACCCCCCTCCGGGGCAACTAATGAAAAACTGTTTTTT.